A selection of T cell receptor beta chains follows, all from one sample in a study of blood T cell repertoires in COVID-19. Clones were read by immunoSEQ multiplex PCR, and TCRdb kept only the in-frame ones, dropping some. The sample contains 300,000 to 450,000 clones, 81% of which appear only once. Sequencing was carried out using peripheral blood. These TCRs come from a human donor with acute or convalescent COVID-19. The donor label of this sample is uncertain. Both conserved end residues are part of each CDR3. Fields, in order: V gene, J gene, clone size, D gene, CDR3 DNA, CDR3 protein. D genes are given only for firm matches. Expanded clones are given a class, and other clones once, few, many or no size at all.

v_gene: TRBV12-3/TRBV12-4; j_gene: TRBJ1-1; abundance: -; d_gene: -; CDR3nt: TGTGCCAGCAGTTTAACGGACACCCTTGAAGCTTTCTTT; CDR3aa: CASSLTDTLEAFF
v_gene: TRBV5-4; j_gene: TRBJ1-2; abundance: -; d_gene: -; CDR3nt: TGTGCCAGCAGCTCCCAGCTCGGCGGAACAAATAACTATGGCTACACCTTC; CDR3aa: CASSSQLGGTNNYGYTF
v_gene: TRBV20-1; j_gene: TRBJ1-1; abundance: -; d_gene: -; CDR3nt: TGCAGTGCTAGTAGGGGGAACACTGAAGCTTTCTTT; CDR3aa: CSASRGNTEAFF
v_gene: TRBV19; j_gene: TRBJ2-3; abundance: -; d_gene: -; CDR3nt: TGTGCCAGTAAGCGGAGTGCTCGGAGCACAGATACGCAGTATTTT; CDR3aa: CASKRSARSTDTQYF
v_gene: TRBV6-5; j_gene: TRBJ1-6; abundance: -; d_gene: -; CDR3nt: TGTGCCAGCAGTTACTCGTCAGGGATGGGTTCACCCCTCCACTTT; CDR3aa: CASSYSSGMGSPLHF
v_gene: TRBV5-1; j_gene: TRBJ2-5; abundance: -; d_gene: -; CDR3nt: TGCGCCAGCAGCTCCAAAGAGACCCAGTACTTC; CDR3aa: CASSSKETQYF
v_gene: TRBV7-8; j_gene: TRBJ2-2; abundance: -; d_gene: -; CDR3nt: TGTGCCAGCAGCTACCTCGGGGGGACAGGCAACACCGGGGAGCTGTTTTTT; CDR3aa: CASSYLGGTGNTGELFF
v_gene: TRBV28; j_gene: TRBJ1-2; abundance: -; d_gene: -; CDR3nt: TGTGCCAGCAGTTCCCCCCAGGGATGGGTATATGGCTACACCTTC; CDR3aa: CASSSPQGWVYGYTF
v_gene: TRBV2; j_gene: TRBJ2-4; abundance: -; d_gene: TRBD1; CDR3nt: TGTGCCAGCAACGAACAGGGGATGGACATTCAGTACTTC; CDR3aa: CASNEQGMDIQYF
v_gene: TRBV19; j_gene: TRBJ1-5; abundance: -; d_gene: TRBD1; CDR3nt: TGTGCCAGTAGTAACAGGGGGAACTACTATAGCAATCAGCCCCAGCATTTT; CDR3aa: CASSNRGNYYSNQPQHF
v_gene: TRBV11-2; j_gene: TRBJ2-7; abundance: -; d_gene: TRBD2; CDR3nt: TGTGCCAGCAGCTTATTGGGGCGGGGGGCCTCCTACGAGCAGTACTTC; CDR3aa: CASSLLGRGASYEQYF
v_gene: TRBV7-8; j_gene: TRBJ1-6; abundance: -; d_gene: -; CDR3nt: TGTGCCAGCAGCTTAGAGGGGCAGCTGTATAATTCACCCCTCCACTTT; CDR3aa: CASSLEGQLYNSPLHF
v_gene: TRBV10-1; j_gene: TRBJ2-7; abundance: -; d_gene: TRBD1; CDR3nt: TGCGCCAGCATTGGACAGGGGGACGAGCAGTACTTC; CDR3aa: CASIGQGDEQYF
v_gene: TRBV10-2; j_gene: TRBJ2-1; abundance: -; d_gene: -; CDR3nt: TGCGCCAGCAGTGAGTCGGTCCTTAGGGGGGGATACAATGAGCAGTTCTTC; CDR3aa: CASSESVLRGGYNEQFF
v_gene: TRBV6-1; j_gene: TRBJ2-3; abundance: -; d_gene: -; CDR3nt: TGTGCCAGCAGCGAACAGGGAGGAGGGCACACAGATACGCAGTATTTT; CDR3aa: CASSEQGGGHTDTQYF
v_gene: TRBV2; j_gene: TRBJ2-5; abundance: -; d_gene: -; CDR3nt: TGTGCCAGCAGTGTTCTACAAGAGACCCAGTACTTC; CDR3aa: CASSVLQETQYF
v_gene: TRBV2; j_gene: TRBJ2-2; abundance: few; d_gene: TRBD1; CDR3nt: TGTGCCAGCAGCTCAGACAGGGCCTCCACCGGGGAGCTGTTTTTT; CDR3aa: CASSSDRASTGELFF
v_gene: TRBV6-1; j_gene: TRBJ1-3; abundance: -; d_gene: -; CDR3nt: TGTGCCAGCAGTGAATGGAGACCGCTGAATGGAAACACCATATATTTT; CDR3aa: CASSEWRPLNGNTIYF
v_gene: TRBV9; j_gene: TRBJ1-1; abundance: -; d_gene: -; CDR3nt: TGTGCCAGCAGCCCCACTCCGAACACTGAAGCTTTCTTT; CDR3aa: CASSPTPNTEAFF
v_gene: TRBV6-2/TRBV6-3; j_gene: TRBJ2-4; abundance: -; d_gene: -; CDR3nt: TGTGCCAGCAGTACCGCGGGACCAGGGACAGCCAAAAACATTCAGTACTTC; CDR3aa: CASSTAGPGTAKNIQYF
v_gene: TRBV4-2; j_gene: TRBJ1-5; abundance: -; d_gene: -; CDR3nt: TGTGCCAGCAGCCAAACGACGGGGGTGAATCAGCCCCAGCATTTT; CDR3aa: CASSQTTGVNQPQHF
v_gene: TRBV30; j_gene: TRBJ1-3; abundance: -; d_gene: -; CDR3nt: TGTGCCTGGAGTCGGAGGACCCGTGGAAACACCATATATTTT; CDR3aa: CAWSRRTRGNTIYF
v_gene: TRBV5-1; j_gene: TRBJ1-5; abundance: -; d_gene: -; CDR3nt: TGCGCCAGCAGCCTTAATAGCAATCAGCCCCAGCATTTT; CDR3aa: CASSLNSNQPQHF